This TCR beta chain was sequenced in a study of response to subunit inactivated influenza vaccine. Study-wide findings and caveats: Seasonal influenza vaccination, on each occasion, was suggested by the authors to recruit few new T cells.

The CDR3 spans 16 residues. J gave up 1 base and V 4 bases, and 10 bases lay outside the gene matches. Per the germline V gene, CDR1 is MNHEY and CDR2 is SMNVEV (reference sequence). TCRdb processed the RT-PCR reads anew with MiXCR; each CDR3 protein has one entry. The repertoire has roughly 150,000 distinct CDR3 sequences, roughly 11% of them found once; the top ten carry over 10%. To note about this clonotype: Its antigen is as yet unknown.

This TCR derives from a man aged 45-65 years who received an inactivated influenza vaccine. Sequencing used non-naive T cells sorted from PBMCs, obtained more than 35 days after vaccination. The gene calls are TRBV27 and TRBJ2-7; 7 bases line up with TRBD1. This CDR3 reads CASSSHRTGVSYEQYF. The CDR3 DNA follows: TGTGCCAGCAGTTCCCACAGGACAGGAGTTTCCTACGAGCAGTACTTC.